Each of the 25 T cell receptor beta chains below was sequenced from the same sample in a study of T-cell reconstitution after alpha-beta-depleted transplantation in children. The TCRbeta library incorporated unique molecular identifiers. A single record per CDR3 protein comes from TCRdb applying MiXCR to the PCR reads. The data contain just over 950,000 distinct CDR3 sequences, roughly 29% of them singletons. The input for sequencing was PBMCs, mostly from graft donor cells, taken 360 days after TCRalphabeta/CD19-depleted stem cell transplant. These receptors originate from a boy under three years old who had a stem cell transplant for SCID, so the T cells may come from the graft donor.

The J gene is TRBJ2-4, the V gene TRBV2; D gene ambiguous. With 4 bases removed from V and 0 bases from J, the gap between germline ends came to 10 bases. The CDR3 is made up of 15 amino acids. The germline V gene encodes CDR1 SNHLY and CDR2 FYNNEI. Written as DNA, the CDR3 is TGTGCCAGCAGTGCTTTGGGCATAGCCAAAAACATTCAGTACTTC. It yields the protein CASSALGIAKNIQYF.

This clonotype has just a few counts. The J gene is TRBJ2-5, the V gene TRBV20-1; 8 nucleotides match TRBD2. The CDR3 contains 14 residues. With V trimmed by 7 bases and J by 4 bases, 11 bases remained unmatched. Germline CDR1 and CDR2: DFQATT and SNEGSKA (reference sequence). The CDR3 reads CSGSLGGGTETQYF. The CDR3 DNA is TGCAGTGGGTCCCTAGGCGGGGGGACAGAGACCCAGTACTTC.

This clonotype was seen only a few times. V is TRBV6-5 and J is TRBJ1-1; perhaps TRBD1 as D (5 bases). V lost 0 bases to trimming and J lost 4 bases, with 12 bases between them. This CDR3 spans 15 amino acids. Germline V gene lookup returns CDR1 MNHEY and CDR2 SVGAGI. Here the CDR3 reads CASSYSSGIGTEAFF. For the CDR3, the DNA is TGTGCCAGCAGTTACTCGTCAGGGATCGGCACTGAAGCTTTCTTT.

A few counts support this clonotype. CDR3: CASSDLKGRGSNQPQHF. In DNA, the CDR3 is TGTGCCAGCAGTGATCTAAAGGGACGAGGAAGCAATCAGCCCCAGCATTTT. V is TRBV2 and J is TRBJ1-5; weak D call: TRBD1 (5 bases). Germline CDR1 is SNHLY and CDR2 is FYNNEI. V dropped 3 bases and J dropped 1 base, with 16 bases sitting between them. This CDR3 region has 17 residues.

This sequence joins TRBV25-1 and TRBJ2-4; possibly TRBD1 for D (6 bases). Trimming took off 1 base at V and 6 bases at J, with 16 bases between the two ends. This CDR3 has 16 amino acids. The germline V gene encodes CDR1 MGHDK and CDR2 SYGVNS. DNA for the CDR3: TGTGCCAGCAGTGAATCTGGCAGGGGATCGAGAAACATTCAGTACTTC. This sequence encodes CASSESGRGSRNIQYF.

V and J are TRBV2 and TRBJ2-6, with a tentative D call TRBD1 (7 bases). V lost 0 bases to trimming and J lost 2 bases, with 20 bases between them. Germline CDR1 SNHLY, CDR2 FYNNEI. This CDR3 has 20 amino acids. CDR3 DNA: TGTGCCAGCAGTGAAGCGCGGGGAAACAGGGGTGTCGCTGGGGCCAACGTCCTGACTTTC. This translates into CASSEARGNRGVAGANVLTF.

The J gene is TRBJ1-6, the V gene TRBV7-8, with 8 positions matching TRBD1. Trimming at V came to 6 bases and at J to 5 bases, leaving 6 bases not matched to a gene. CDR1 is SGHVS and CDR2 is FQNEAQ in the germline V gene. The CDR3 totals 15 residues. CDR3 amino acids: CASRDREANNSPLHF. The CDR3 DNA reads TGTGCCAGCAGGGACAGGGAGGCTAATAATTCACCCCTCCACTTT.

This clonotype was seen a few times. The chain uses TRBV4-1 and TRBJ1-1; no clear D gene. The CDR3 is made up of 15 amino acids. Germline V CDR1 and CDR2: MGHRA, YSYEKL. V was clipped by 0 bases and J by 2 bases, with 10 bases between them. Here the CDR3 reads CASSQEERINTEAFF. The DNA for the CDR3 is TGCGCCAGCAGCCAAGAGGAGAGGATAAACACTGAAGCTTTCTTT.

In its sample, this clonotype was seen many times. J is TRBJ1-1 and V is TRBV5-6, with 8 bases fitting TRBD1. Germline trimming cut 1 base from V and 0 bases from J; bases unmatched to any gene: 2. There are 15 residues in the CDR3. Germline-derived CDR1 and CDR2 are SGHDT and YYEEEE. The CDR3 DNA is TGTGCCAGCAGCTTGATGGGACAGGTGAACACTGAAGCTTTCTTT. This sequence encodes CASSLMGQVNTEAFF.

This rearrangement joins TRBV12-3 or TRBV12-4 to TRBJ1-5; D is perhaps TRBD1 (5 bases). This CDR3 contains 14 residues. V lost 3 bases and J lost 6, with 12 bases in between. The CDR3 DNA is TGTGCCAGCAGTTTGGGGGGTGGTATTCAGCCCCAGCATTTT. Its protein product is CASSLGGGIQPQHF.

This clonotype appeared a few times. CDR3 sequence reads: CASTLGNTIYF. The CDR3 region has the DNA TGTGCCAGCACCCTAGGAAACACCATATATTTT. V and J are TRBV12-3 or TRBV12-4 and TRBJ1-3; D gene unclear. This CDR3 comprises 11 residues. V was pared by 7 bases and J by 4 bases, with 5 bases between.

The chain recombines TRBV6-5 with TRBJ2-5, with no clear D. With 2 bases removed from V and 4 bases from J, the gap between germline ends came to 8 bases. Germline V gives CDR1 MNHEY, CDR2 SVGAGI. The CDR3 runs 13 residues. The CDR3 region has the DNA TGTGCCAGCAGTTACATCCGGGCAGAGACCCAGTACTTC. It encodes CASSYIRAETQYF.

The chain couples TRBV27 to TRBJ2-3; D is unresolved. Per germline, CDR1 MNHEY and CDR2 SMNVEV (reference sequence). The germline V and J ends were trimmed by 5 bases and 0 bases, with 15 bases remaining between them. This CDR3 has 16 amino acids. The CDR3 nucleotides read TGTGCCAGCAGTCGGGCGCCCAATCCTAGCACAGATACGCAGTATTTT. Amino acids: CASSRAPNPSTDTQYF.

This clonotype was counted only a few times. The gene calls are TRBV6-1 and TRBJ2-3, with unresolved D. This CDR3 region has 15 residues. The ends were cut back, 8 bases at V and 0 bases at J, with 15 bases in the middle. Germline CDR1 reads MNHNS; CDR2 reads SASEGT. CDR3 coding DNA: TGTGCCAGCCAACCCGGCGGCACAAGCACAGATACGCAGTATTTT. Protein: CASQPGGTSTDTQYF.

This chain joins TRBV12-3 or TRBV12-4 and TRBJ2-5, with TRBD2 identical over 12 bases. The V gene end was trimmed by 4 bases and the J gene end by 4 bases; junction bases not matched to a gene: 7. The CDR3 runs 16 residues. The CDR3 bases are TGTGCCAGCAGTTCTTTGGCTAGCGGGGGGGGAGAGACCCAGTACTTC. It is translated as CASSSLASGGGETQYF.

In this sample, this clonotype turned up a few times. The chain employs TRBV6-5 and TRBJ2-3, with 8 bases lining up with TRBD2. V gave up 1 base and J gave up 5 bases; unmatched junction bases: 14. This CDR3 has 18 amino acids. Germline loops: CDR1 MNHEY, CDR2 SVGAGI. In nucleotides, the CDR3 is TGTGCCAGCAGTTACTTACTTGGCGGGGGGCCTGCTAAAGATACGCAGTATTTT. As protein: CASSYLLGGGPAKDTQYF.

In this sample, this clonotype turned up a few times. The gene calls are TRBV4-1 and TRBJ2-3; D is unclear. V dropped 1 base and J dropped 5 bases, with 4 bases sitting between them. The CDR3 contains 12 residues. Germline-derived CDR1 and CDR2 are MGHRA and YSYEKL. The CDR3 loop reads CASSQGRDTQYF. CDR3 DNA: TGCGCCAGCAGCCAAGGTCGAGATACGCAGTATTTT.

In regard to this clonotype: A much larger clone lies one base from this, so it may be a read error. The chain uses TRBV6-2 or TRBV6-3 and TRBJ1-1; D remains unclear. CDR1 and CDR2 (germline): MNHEY, SVGEGT. This CDR3 contains 12 residues. Trimming shortened V by 2 bases and J by 0 bases, and 1 base separated the two germline ends. CDR3 sequence: CASSYVNTEAFF. In DNA, the CDR3 is TGTGCCAGCAGTTACGTGAACACTGAAGCTTTCTTT.

This clonotype showed up just a few times. V gene TRBV7-9 combines with J gene TRBJ2-7; D uncertain. The CDR3 length is 11 residues. CDR1 and CDR2 (germline): SEHNR, FQNEAQ (reference sequence). With 5 bases removed from V and 7 bases from J, the gap between germline ends came to 9 bases. The CDR3 DNA is TGTGCCAGCAGCAAAGCATGGGAGCAGTACTTC. Its translation: CASSKAWEQYF.

The chain combines TRBV12-3 or TRBV12-4 with TRBJ2-1; no clear D. V was cut by 6 bases and J by 9 bases, with 12 bases left in between. The CDR3 sequence is 12 residues long. CDR3 loop: CASSSQVSEQFF. CDR3 bases: TGTGCCAGCAGCTCTCAGGTCAGTGAGCAGTTCTTC.

This clonotype appeared a few times. The chain employs TRBV20-1 and TRBJ2-7, with 8 positions matching TRBD1. In germline, CDR1 is DFQATT, CDR2 SNEGSKA (reference sequence). V lost 6 bases to trimming and J lost 1 base; unmatched junction nucleotides: 8. There are 14 residues in the CDR3. The chain's CDR3 is CSAPGTGFSYEQYF. The CDR3 DNA sequence: TGCAGTGCGCCCGGGACAGGTTTTTCCTACGAGCAGTACTTC.

The chain combines TRBV6-5 with TRBJ2-7; D tentatively fits TRBD1 or TRBD2 (7 bases each). The CDR3 contains 15 residues. Germline V gene lookup returns CDR1 MNHEY and CDR2 SVGAGI. V was trimmed by 0 bases and J by 6 bases, leaving 15 bases between them. The CDR3 here is CASSYSQGGVGEQYF. The CDR3 nucleotides are TGTGCCAGCAGTTACTCCCAGGGGGGGGTGGGCGAGCAGTACTTC.

This clonotype was seen a few times. The V and J genes are TRBV29-1 and TRBJ2-7, with 8 bases aligning to TRBD1. The V and J ends lost 4 bases and 1 base, in that order; junction bases with no gene match: 9. This CDR3 contains 15 residues. Germline-derived CDR1 and CDR2 are SQVTM and ANQGSEA. The CDR3 DNA sequence: TGCAGCGTTGGAGTGAGGGACAGGTCGTCCTACGAGCAGTACTTC. This gives the protein CSVGVRDRSSYEQYF.

The rearrangement joins TRBV12-3 or TRBV12-4 to TRBJ1-4, with D possibly matching TRBD1 (6 bases). This CDR3 has 13 residues. Trimming removed 8 bases from V and 4 bases from J, with 11 bases in between. The CDR3 loop is CASRQALNEKLFF. DNA of the CDR3: TGTGCCAGCCGACAGGCCCTTAATGAAAAACTGTTTTTT.

The V and J genes are TRBV7-9 and TRBJ2-1; D ambiguous. Germline assignment: CDR1 SEHNR and CDR2 FQNEAQ (reference sequence). This CDR3 region has 16 residues. Trimming stripped 5 bases from V and 0 bases from J, with 14 bases between. CDR3 sequence (DNA): TGTGCCAGCAGCCGAGAGTGGCAGGACTCCTACAATGAGCAGTTCTTC. Translated, it gives CASSREWQDSYNEQFF.